The 19 T cell receptor beta chains listed next were all sequenced from one sample in a study of regulatory T cells in long-lasting Graves disease. The time point: newly diagnosed GD, antithyroid drugs for less than 3 months. RNA from PBMCs was the source of the TCR library. Through Arm-PCR of CDR3 regions and iRepertoire HTBI primers, TCR beta libraries were built. TCRdb analysed the multiplex PCR reads with MiXCR anew, one entry per CDR3 protein. The sample contains about 420,000 distinct CDR3 sequences, roughly 15% of which appear only once. The same specimen was also included in a second study, on T cells in Graves' hyperthyroidism and ophthalmopathy.

The specimen comprised peripheral blood mononuclear cells (PBMCs), sampled at new diagnosis, from a patient treated with antithyroid drugs. The receptors here all came from a woman younger than 30 with Graves disease.

V gene TRBV6-1 combines with J gene TRBJ1-5, with D possibly being TRBD1 (5 bases). Trimming stripped 6 bases from V and 3 bases from J, with 18 bases between. Germline values: CDR1 MNHNS, CDR2 SASEGT. CDR3 size: 16 residues. CDR3 residues: CASSLRQKIFNQPQHF. CDR3 coding DNA: TGTGCCAGCAGCCTTAGACAGAAAATTTTCAATCAGCCCCAGCATTTT.

V and J are TRBV29-1 and TRBJ1-2, with D uncertain. V dropped 7 bases and J dropped 5 bases, with 11 bases sitting between them. CDR1 is SQVTM and CDR2 is ANQGSEA in the germline V gene. The CDR3 has 11 amino acids. The CDR3 coding sequence is TGCAGCGGGGCGACAAGTTATGGCTACACCTTC. Its translation is CSGATSYGYTF. Together with reference TRBV29-1 and TRBJ1-2, the CDR3 gives the full variable domain: SAVISQKPSRDICQRGTSLTIQCQVDSQVTMMFWYRQQPGQSLTLIATANQGSEATYESGFVIDKFPISRPNLTFSTLTVSNMSPEDSSIYLCSGATSYGYTFGSGTRLTVV.

This clonotype was seen a few times. The chain combines TRBV18 with TRBJ2-3, with TRBD2 matching 13 bases. Trimming removed 2 bases from V and 7 bases from J; junction bases left unmatched: 6. This CDR3 is 16 amino acids long. Germline CDR1 is KGHSH and CDR2 is LQKENI. The CDR3 is CASSPDPGLAGHTQYF. Written as DNA, the CDR3 is TGTGCCAGCTCACCAGACCCGGGACTAGCGGGGCATACGCAGTATTTT.

This clonotype was recorded at least ten times. The V call is TRBV20-1, the J call TRBJ1-2; D uncertain. Germline V CDR1 and CDR2: DFQATT, SNEGSKA (reference sequence). V lost 1 base and J 14 bases, leaving 14 bases between the germline ends. The CDR3 totals 11 residues. CDR3 sequence: CSARAGPRETF. The CDR3 DNA sequence: TGCAGTGCTAGAGCCGGCCCGAGGGAAACCTTC.

This chain joins TRBV27 and TRBJ1-1; D not certain. Germline CDR1 reads MNHEY; CDR2 reads SMNVEV (reference sequence). This CDR3 is 13 amino acids long. V was cut by 10 bases and J by 1 base, with 13 bases left in between. The CDR3 is CATQLYRNTEAFF. The CDR3 nucleotides read TGTGCCACCCAGCTTTATCGGAACACTGAAGCTTTCTTT.

This clonotype was seen many times. The V gene is TRBV12-3 or TRBV12-4, the J gene TRBJ1-5, with D maybe TRBD1 (5 bases). Between the trimmed V and J ends, which lost 6 bases and 3 bases, there was a span of 12 bases. The CDR3 is 14 amino acids. CDR3 nucleotide sequence: TGTGCCAGCAGGTCGGGGGGAATCAATCAGCCCCAGCATTTT. As protein: CASRSGGINQPQHF.

This clonotype occurred many times. This chain links TRBV25-1 with TRBJ2-1; the D gene is possibly TRBD2 (5 bases). Trimming cost V 3 bases and J 2 bases, with 14 bases left between them. The CDR3 totals 16 residues. The V gene's germline CDR1 is MGHDK and CDR2 SYGVNS. The CDR3 DNA sequence: TGTGCCAGCAGTGACCGGACTTCCCCACCCTACAATGAGCAGTTCTTC. This codes for CASSDRTSPPYNEQFF. The full variable domain, completed using reference TRBV25-1 and TRBJ2-1, is EADIYQTPRYLVIGTGKKITLECSQTMGHDKMYWYQQDPGMELHLIHYSYGVNSTEKGDLSSESTVSRIRTEHFPLTLESARPSHTSQYLCASSDRTSPPYNEQFFGPGTRLTVL.

This chain joins TRBV28 and TRBJ1-5; 8 positions match TRBD1. J gave up 0 bases and V 3 bases, and 4 bases lay outside the gene matches. The germline V gene encodes CDR1 MDHEN and CDR2 SYDVKM. CDR3 length equals 16 residues. The CDR3 region has the DNA TGTGCCAGCAGTTTTGACAGGGGTTGTAGCAATCAGCCCCAGCATTTT. This translates into CASSFDRGCSNQPQHF.

Ten or more counts support this clonotype. This rearrangement joins TRBV20-1 to TRBJ2-1; D gene unclear. Germline V gene sequence: CDR1 DFQATT, CDR2 SNEGSKA (reference sequence). The CDR3 is 13 residues long. V was pared by 5 bases and J by 10 bases, with 18 bases between. In nucleotides, the CDR3 is TGCAGTGCTCCCGATAATTTGGGGAACGAGCAGTTCTTC. It is translated as CSAPDNLGNEQFF.

A remark on this clonotype: A much larger clone differs by one base, so this may be a read error. The chain couples TRBV27 to TRBJ2-5, with D possibly TRBD2 on 6 matching bases. The CDR3 sequence is 15 residues long. Between the trimmed V and J ends, which lost 1 base and 5 bases, there was a span of 14 bases. Per germline, CDR1 MNHEY and CDR2 SMNVEV (reference sequence). The CDR3: CASSLYTGAHETQYF. The CDR3 nucleotides are TGTGCCAGCAGTTTATATACGGGAGCGCACGAGACCCAGTACTTC.

This clonotype was seen many times. The chain employs TRBV7-6 and TRBJ2-3, with 13 bases identical to TRBD2. J gave up 0 bases and V 3 bases, and 12 bases lay outside the gene matches. The CDR3 totals 20 residues. The germline CDR1 and CDR2 sequences are SGHVS and FNYEAQ. CDR3: CASSLGWGTSGITSTDTQYF. For the CDR3, the DNA is TGTGCCAGCAGCTTGGGATGGGGGACTAGCGGGATCACTAGCACAGATACGCAGTATTTT. Drawing the rest from reference TRBV7-6 and TRBJ2-3, the complete variable domain is GAGVSQSPRYKVTKRGQDVALRCDPISGHVSLYWYRQALGQGPEFLTYFNYEAQQDKSGLPNDRFSAERPEGSISTLTIQRTEQRDSAMYRCASSLGWGTSGITSTDTQYFGPGTRLTVL.

The chain uses TRBV6-9 and TRBJ2-1; no firm D call. Trimming shortened V by 3 bases and J by 7 bases, and 7 bases separated the two germline ends. In germline, CDR1 is MNHGY, CDR2 SVAAGI. The CDR3 runs to 12 residues. CDR3 amino acids: CASSYNSNEQFF. Here the CDR3 DNA reads TGTGCCAGCAGTTACAACAGTAATGAGCAGTTCTTC.

This clonotype turned up a few times. The chain couples TRBV3-1 to TRBJ1-5; tentative D call: TRBD1 (5 bases). The CDR3 has 14 amino acids. Germline-derived CDR1 and CDR2 are LGHDT and YNNKEL (reference sequence). The V end was cut by 5 bases, the J end by 7 bases, with 15 bases between. CDR3 amino acids: CASSLSGGSQPQHF. The CDR3 DNA reads as TGTGCCAGCAGCTTAAGCGGGGGGAGCCAGCCCCAGCATTTT.

The chain uses TRBV27 and TRBJ2-2; 9 positions match TRBD1. The CDR3 is 15 amino acids. The V gene's germline CDR1 is MNHEY and CDR2 SMNVEV (reference sequence). Trimming cost V 3 bases and J 5 bases; bases outside gene matches: 4. The CDR3 region has the DNA TGTGCCAGCAGTTTTACAGGGGGCGGGACCGGGGAGCTGTTTTTT. Translated: CASSFTGGGTGELFF.

This clonotype occurred a few times. The CDR3 DNA is TGTGCCAGCAGCTTAAGGTCAGCGAGGGTAGGTGAGCAGTTCTTC. Protein sequence: CASSLRSARVGEQFF. The chain carries TRBV7-3 and TRBJ2-1; possibly TRBD2 for D (5 bases). Germline assignment: CDR1 SGHTA and CDR2 FQGTGA. CDR3 length: 15 amino acids. V was pared by 1 base and J by 9 bases, with 16 bases between.

This clonotype was counted only a few times. V usage is TRBV6-2 or TRBV6-3 and J usage is TRBJ1-5, with 9 bases that match TRBD1. This CDR3 region has 15 residues. Per the germline V gene, CDR1 is MNHEY and CDR2 is SVGEGT. V dropped 5 bases and J dropped 6; count of bases not matched to a gene: 8. CDR3 DNA sequence: TGTGCCAGCAGTGCCAGGGGACAGGGATTTCAGCCCCAGCATTTT. This translates into CASSARGQGFQPQHF.

As for this clonotype: The junction departs from germline at one end; a sequencing error may be responsible. The J gene is TRBJ1-1, the V gene TRBV3-1; TRBD1 might be the D (5 bases). Germline CDR1 is LGHDT and CDR2 is YNNKEL (reference sequence). This CDR3 comprises 15 residues. CDR3 protein: CASSQPGTHGVRILF. CDR3 bases: TGTGCCAGCAGCCAACCCGGGACCCACGGCGTCCGAATTCTCTTT.

Many counts were recorded for this clonotype. The rearrangement links TRBV28 to TRBJ2-1; D is possibly TRBD2 (5 bases). The V end was cut by 6 bases, the J end by 6 bases, with 12 bases between. The germline V gene has CDR1 MDHEN and CDR2 SYDVKM. This CDR3 has 13 residues. The CDR3, as DNA: TGTGCCAGCAGCCCCAGTCGGGGCAATGAGCAGTTCTTC. Translated: CASSPSRGNEQFF.

Ten or more counts support this clonotype. The rearrangement joins TRBV11-2 to TRBJ2-1; weak D call: TRBD1 (5 bases). The CDR3 extends over 17 amino acids. Germline CDR1 SGHAT, CDR2 FQNNGV. V was shortened by 1 base and J by 3 bases, with 16 bases between the two germline ends. In DNA, the CDR3 is TGTGCCAGCAGCTTAGGGTTGGGGCGGACGATCTACAATGAGCAGTTCTTC. Amino acids: CASSLGLGRTIYNEQFF.